Shown below are 23 T cell receptor beta chains from a single sample sequenced in a study of blood T cells in healthy people across ages. Then a second PCR, running roughly 7 to 11 cycles, was carried out with a sample-barcoded 5' primer and a J-beta primer mix. A single record per CDR3 protein comes from TCRdb applying MiXCR to the 5' RACE reads. Counted here are 550,000 to 600,000 distinct CDR3 sequences, roughly 48% occurring once; the ten biggest clones make up around 25%. The sample taken for sequencing was blood. The source is an elderly man in good health.

This clonotype appeared once. The rearrangement links TRBV11-1 to TRBJ2-7, with D tentatively TRBD1 (6 bases). Germline CDR1 is SGHAT and CDR2 is FQDESV (reference sequence). This CDR3 has 12 amino acids. Trimming removed 1 base from V and 6 bases from J, with 7 bases in between. The CDR3 coding sequence is TGTGCCAGCAGCTTAGGGGACACCGAGCAGTACTTC. Translated, it gives CASSLGDTEQYF.

This clonotype has only a few counts. This chain links TRBV7-9 with TRBJ2-4, with D possibly TRBD1 on 6 matching bases. V was cut by 2 bases and J by 12 bases, with 17 bases left in between. Germline assignment: CDR1 SEHNR and CDR2 FQNEAQ (reference sequence). This CDR3 is built from 14 residues. The CDR3 DNA reads as TGTGCCAGCAGCTTAACTCAGGGGCAACATCGTCAGTACTTC. Its translation: CASSLTQGQHRQYF.

Remarks on this clonotype: One junction end does not reproduce the germline sequence, and a read error may be involved. The chain uses TRBV7-8 and TRBJ2-1, with 8 positions matching TRBD2. This CDR3 contains 15 residues. From germline, CDR1 is SGHVS and CDR2 FQNEAQ. CDR3 sequence (DNA): TGTGCCTGCAGCTTAGACACGGGAGGGCCGAGGGAGCAGTTCTTC. It specifies CACSLDTGGPREQFF.

This chain uses TRBV5-1 with TRBJ1-1; D ambiguous. V gave up 1 base and J gave up 1 base, with 11 bases separating them. CDR3 length: 15 residues. Germline CDR1 reads SGHRS; CDR2 reads YFSETQ. CDR3 DNA: TGCGCCAGCAGCTTGCGACCGGGGAAGAACACTGAAGCTTTCTTT. It translates to CASSLRPGKNTEAFF.

This clonotype turned up a few times. The chain carries TRBV30 and TRBJ2-7; no clear D gene. The CDR3 has 12 amino acids. Germline V CDR1 and CDR2: GTSNPN, SVGIG (reference sequence). The V end lost 6 bases, the J end lost 3 bases, and 12 bases lay between the germline ends. The CDR3 DNA is TGTGCCTGCCCCAATGGGAACTACGAGCAGTACTTC. It translates to CACPNGNYEQYF.

The CDR3 reads CSVQGAGTGELFF. DNA of the CDR3: TGCAGTGTCCAGGGGGCTGGGACCGGGGAGCTGTTTTTT. The chain has TRBV20-1 and TRBJ2-2; 8 positions match TRBD1. The ends lost 7 bases at V and 5 bases at J; junction bases unmatched: 6. Per germline, CDR1 DFQATT and CDR2 SNEGSKA (reference sequence). The CDR3 covers 13 residues.

A note on this clonotype: At one end, the junction sequence differs from germline, possibly due to a read error. V usage is TRBV29-1 and J usage is TRBJ1-4, with D possibly matching TRBD1 (6 bases). The CDR3 runs to 12 residues. Germline lookup yields CDR1 SQVTM and CDR2 ANQGSEA. Written as DNA, the CDR3 is TGCAGCGCGGGGGCAGGAACCGAAAGACTGTTTTTT. This sequence encodes CSAGAGTERLFF. Full variable domain (missing parts from reference TRBV29-1 and TRBJ1-4): SAVISQKPSRDICQRGTSLTIQCQVDSQVTMMFWYRQQPGQSLTLIATANQGSEATYESGFVIDKFPISRPNLTFSTLTVSNMSPEDSSIYLCSAGAGTERLFFGSGTQLSVL.

The CDR3 nucleotides are TGCGCCAGCAATCAGCCCCAGCATTTT. Translating gives CASNQPQHF. The chain recombines TRBV10-2 with TRBJ1-5; D not resolved. Trimming shortened V by 7 bases and J by 5 bases, and 0 bases separated the two germline ends. Germline V gene data show CDR1 as WSHSY and CDR2 as SAAADI. The CDR3 length is 9 residues.

V gene TRBV7-8 combines with J gene TRBJ1-5; tentative D call: TRBD1 (6 bases). CDR1 is SGHVS and CDR2 is FQNEAQ in the germline V gene. The CDR3 sequence is 15 residues long. Trimming pared 3 bases from V and 5 bases from J, leaving 14 bases between. The CDR3 DNA is TGTGCCAGCAGCTTCGCTGGGGGCTCGCATCAGCCCCAGCATTTT. It yields the protein CASSFAGGSHQPQHF. The variable domain in full, with the rest retrieved from reference TRBV7-8 and TRBJ1-5, is GAGVSQSPRYKVAKRGQDVALRCDPISGHVSLFWYQQALGQGPEFLTYFQNEAQLDKSGLPSDRFFAERPEGSVSTLKIQRTQQEDSAVYLCASSFAGGSHQPQHFGDGTRLSIL.

Written as DNA, the CDR3 is TGTGCCAGCAGCCCCGGGACAGTTAGCACAGATACGCAGTATTTT. Its translation: CASSPGTVSTDTQYF. The chain joins TRBV11-3 to TRBJ2-3; 7 bases agree with TRBD1. Germline V gives CDR1 SGHNT, CDR2 YENEEA. The CDR3 is 15 residues long. The trim removed 5 bases at V and 0 bases at J, leaving 5 bases unmatched.

This clonotype was seen a single time. The chain employs TRBV20-1 and TRBJ1-1; a weak D match, TRBD1 (5 bases). Per germline, CDR1 DFQATT and CDR2 SNEGSKA (reference sequence). The CDR3 contains 14 residues. Trimming pared 1 base from V and 3 bases from J, leaving 12 bases between. CDR3 coding DNA: TGCAGTGCTAGAGCTGGGCGAGGGGACACTGAAGCTTTCTTT. Amino acid sequence: CSARAGRGDTEAFF.

The chain couples TRBV9 to TRBJ2-3; D remains unclear. The CDR3 loop spans 13 amino acids. The V end lost 3 bases, the J end lost 2 bases, and 7 bases lay between the germline ends. Germline CDR1 SGDLS, CDR2 YYNGEE. This chain's CDR3 is CASSGRNTDTQYF. CDR3 DNA sequence: TGTGCCAGCAGCGGGCGGAACACAGATACGCAGTATTTT.

The sample holds one count of this clonotype. The chain links TRBV7-6 to TRBJ2-7, with 11 positions matching TRBD2. The CDR3 covers 17 residues. V trimming: 1 base; J trimming: 3 bases; junction bases outside the gene matches: 8. Germline CDR1 reads SGHVS; CDR2 reads FNYEAQ. CDR3 sequence reads: CASSLGTSGSFGYEQYF. The CDR3 DNA is TGTGCCAGCAGCTTAGGAACTAGCGGGAGTTTCGGCTACGAGCAGTACTTC.

This clonotype was found a few times. The genes are TRBV7-9 and TRBJ1-2; a possible D gene is TRBD1 (6 bases). Germline CDR1 SEHNR, CDR2 FQNEAQ (reference sequence). V lost 5 bases and J lost 2, with 18 bases in between. The CDR3 runs 16 residues. The CDR3 protein is CASSTRGGGMNYGYTF. Here the CDR3 DNA reads TGTGCCAGCAGCACGAGGGGGGGCGGAATGAACTATGGCTACACCTTC.

This clonotype occurred many times. The CDR3 region is CASSYSRWEETQYF. The CDR3 nucleotides are TGTGCCAGCAGTTACTCGAGGTGGGAAGAGACCCAGTACTTC. The J gene is TRBJ2-5, the V gene TRBV6-6; D is unclear. This CDR3 has 14 residues. Trimming removed 0 bases at V and 3 bases at J, with 8 bases between. Germline assignment: CDR1 MNHNY and CDR2 SVGAGI (reference sequence).

The chain carries TRBV7-2 and TRBJ1-2; D is uncertain. This CDR3 is built from 13 residues. Germline V gives CDR1 SGHTA, CDR2 FQGNSA. V lost 3 bases and J 3 bases, leaving 8 bases between the germline ends. The CDR3 region is CASSFGGYYGYTF. For the CDR3, the DNA is TGTGCCAGCAGCTTTGGCGGATACTATGGCTACACCTTC.

This chain joins TRBV12-3 or TRBV12-4 and TRBJ2-1, with TRBD2 matching over 9 bases. V shed 6 bases, J shed 3 bases, and the junction held 6 bases outside the gene matches. CDR3 length equals 15 residues. The CDR3 coding sequence is TGTGCCAGCAGGCAAGCGGGGGGCAACTACAATGAGCAGTTCTTC. Translation: CASRQAGGNYNEQFF.

CDR3 loop: CASSLGVVRVTGELFF. The CDR3 DNA is TGTGCCAGCAGCTTAGGAGTGGTCAGGGTGACCGGGGAGCTGTTTTTT. The genes are TRBV7-2 and TRBJ2-2, with D possibly being TRBD1 (5 bases). Germline CDR1 SGHTA, CDR2 FQGNSA. Trimming took off 1 base at V and 5 bases at J, with 14 bases between the two ends. The CDR3 has 16 amino acids.

This chain connects TRBV7-9 to TRBJ2-1, with D uncertain. The germline V and J ends were trimmed by 0 bases and 0 bases, with 6 bases remaining between them. Germline V CDR1 and CDR2: SEHNR, FQNEAQ (reference sequence). The CDR3 loop spans 15 amino acids. The CDR3 DNA reads TGTGCCAGCAGCTTAGCGGGATACTCCTACAATGAGCAGTTCTTC. This gives the protein CASSLAGYSYNEQFF.

This sequence joins TRBV6-6 and TRBJ1-4, with D possibly being TRBD1 (5 bases). In germline, CDR1 is MNHNY, CDR2 SVGAGI (reference sequence). V was shortened by 2 bases and J by 0 bases, with 10 bases between the two germline ends. The CDR3 sequence is 16 residues long. In nucleotides, the CDR3 is TGTGCCAGCAGTTACCCTGACAGTGCAACTAATGAAAAACTGTTTTTT. Translated: CASSYPDSATNEKLFF.

The rearrangement links TRBV11-2 to TRBJ2-1; weak D call: TRBD1 (6 bases). Germline lookup yields CDR1 SGHAT and CDR2 FQNNGV. The CDR3 covers 14 residues. Trimming stripped 1 base from V and 5 bases from J, with 9 bases between. The CDR3 sequence is CASSLVRTDNEQFF. The CDR3 DNA is TGTGCCAGCAGCTTAGTCCGGACAGACAATGAGCAGTTCTTC.

This clonotype was seen a few times. The chain carries TRBV7-6 and TRBJ2-5, with D maybe TRBD1 (5 bases). The CDR3 is 16 residues long. The V gene's germline CDR1 is SGHVS and CDR2 FNYEAQ. The ends were cut back, 4 bases at V and 5 bases at J, with 20 bases in the middle. The CDR3 DNA reads as TGTGCCAGCAGCTCGCGGACACTGGGGATCTATGAGACCCAGTACTTC. Translated, it gives CASSSRTLGIYETQYF.

The V call is TRBV5-1, the J call TRBJ1-2, with D unresolved. The CDR3 sequence is 13 residues long. The V end lost 3 bases, the J end lost 8 bases, and 14 bases lay between the germline ends. Germline V gives CDR1 SGHRS, CDR2 YFSETQ. CDR3 sequence (DNA): TGCGCCAGCAGCTCCTACTCCCACGGGGGCTACACCTTC. This gives the protein CASSSYSHGGYTF. The full variable domain, in which reference TRBV5-1 and TRBJ1-2 provide the parts outside the CDR3, is KAGVTQTPRYLIKTRGQQVTLSCSPISGHRSVSWYQQTPGQGLQFLFEYFSETQRNKGNFPGRFSGRQFSNSRSEMNVSTLELGDSALYLCASSSYSHGGYTFGSGTRLTVV.